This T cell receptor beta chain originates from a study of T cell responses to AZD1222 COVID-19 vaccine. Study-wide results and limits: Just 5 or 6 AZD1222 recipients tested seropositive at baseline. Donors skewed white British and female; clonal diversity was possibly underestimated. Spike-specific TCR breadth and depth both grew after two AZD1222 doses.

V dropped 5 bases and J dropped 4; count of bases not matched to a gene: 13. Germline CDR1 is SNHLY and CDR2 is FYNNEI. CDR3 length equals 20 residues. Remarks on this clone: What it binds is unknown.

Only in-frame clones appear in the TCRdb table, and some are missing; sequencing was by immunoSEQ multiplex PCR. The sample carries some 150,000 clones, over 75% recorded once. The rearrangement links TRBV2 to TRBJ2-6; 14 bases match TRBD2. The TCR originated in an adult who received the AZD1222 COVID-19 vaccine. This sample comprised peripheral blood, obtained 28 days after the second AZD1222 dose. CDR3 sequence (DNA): TGTGCCAGCAGTTCCTCTTCGGCGGGACTAGCGGGAGCGGGGGCCAACGTCCTGACTTTC. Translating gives CASSSSSAGLAGAGANVLTF.